This T cell receptor beta chain is drawn from a study of Tregs in tolerant kidney transplant recipients. Study results and caveats: The small number of patients limits these findings pending further validation. Biological reproducibility was not directly addressed, but technical replication error appeared minimal. Tregs expanded with activated donor B cells seemed most donor-specific.

The data were produced by immunoSEQ multiplex PCR, yet TCRdb's version contains in-frame clones alone and is incomplete. The data contain hundreds of thousands of clones, 65% to 85% of them singletons. Turning to this clone: The target antigen is unknown.

Unstimulated regulatory T cells (CD4+CD25+CD127-), CD4+CD25- non-regulatory cells, CD4 and CD8 cells were FACS-sorted from thawed PBMCs. In germline, CDR1 is SNHLY, CDR2 FYNNEI. Deletions cut 4 bases from V and 6 bases from J, with 14 bases between. The CDR3 consists of 14 residues. This sequence originates from a human donor in good health. The rearrangement joins TRBV2 to TRBJ2-3; no clear D. Source material: CD4+ T cells from blood. CDR3 region: CASSVERNLDTQYF. In DNA form, the CDR3 reads TGTGCCAGCAGTGTAGAACGGAATCTCGATACGCAGTATTTT.